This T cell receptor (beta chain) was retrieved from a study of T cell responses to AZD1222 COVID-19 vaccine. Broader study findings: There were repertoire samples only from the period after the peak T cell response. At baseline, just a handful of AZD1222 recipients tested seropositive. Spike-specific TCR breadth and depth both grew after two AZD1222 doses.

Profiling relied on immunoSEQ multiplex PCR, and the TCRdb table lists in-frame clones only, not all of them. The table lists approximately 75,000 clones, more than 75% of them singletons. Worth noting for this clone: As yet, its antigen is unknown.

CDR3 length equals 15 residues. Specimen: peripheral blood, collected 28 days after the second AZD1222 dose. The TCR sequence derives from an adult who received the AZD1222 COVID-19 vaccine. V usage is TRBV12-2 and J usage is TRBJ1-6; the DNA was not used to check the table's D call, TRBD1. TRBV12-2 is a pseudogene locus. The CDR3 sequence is CASRLGGQNNSPLHF. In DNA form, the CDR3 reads TGTGCAAGTCGCTTAGGGGGACAGAATAATTCACCCCTCCACTTT.